This T cell receptor beta chain was sequenced during a study of T cells in Graves' hyperthyroidism and ophthalmopathy (dated by TCRdb to about 2019). Context from the whole study: Peripheral blood was collected at initial diagnosis, before any treatment. TCR V-J signatures able to tell the groups apart were searched for in a discovery cohort of 90 to 100 patients, of whom over 40 had Graves' ophthalmopathy and about 55 had stable Graves' hyperthyroidism. Whether ophthalmopathy could be predicted prospectively was tested in an independent validation cohort made up of roughly 19 hyperthyroidism patients plus 17 patients who later progressed to ophthalmopathy. The approximately 98 discovery patients were randomly divided into training and test sets at a 7:3 ratio. In several Graves' hyperthyroidism patients, the study also compared T-cell repertoires from thyroid tissue with T-cell repertoires from blood. Following sampling, methimazole starting at 30 mg daily was given to hyperthyroidism patients, and high-dose intravenous methylprednisolone was given to ophthalmopathy patients. According to the paper, TCR Vbeta CDR3 sequencing was carried out on some 130 peripheral blood samples, which came from under 50 ophthalmopathy, 70 to 80 hyperthyroidism and approximately 17 progressor patients. The investigation overall reported the following: Most expanded thyroid clonotypes (frequency above 0.001) were also detected in blood, a finding suggesting that blood repertoires may reflect thyroid immune responses. Ophthalmopathy was separated from stable hyperthyroidism by a 13 V-J signature model, with about 86% sensitivity and about 81% specificity obtained in cross-validation and 80%/75% obtained in testing. No statistical method was used to fix the sample size in advance, and group allocation was not hidden from the investigators. In validation, the model predicted progression to ophthalmopathy a median of roughly six months before onset, with about 71% sensitivity and about 72% specificity.

Graves' hyperthyroidism was defined as stable when no progression to ophthalmopathy occurred over 18 months of follow-up. Hyperthyroidism patients were aged 18 to 65 years and newly diagnosed, with disease duration of less than 2 months. Any patient with an uncontrolled infection, another autoimmune disease, pregnancy or lactation was excluded. Clinical symptoms, serum thyroxine and TRAb, thyroid ultrasound, and orbital computed tomography formed the basis for the diagnoses. PBMCs were separated from around 9.1 ml of fresh peripheral blood using Ficoll-Paque density gradient centrifugation. Trizol reagent was used to extract total RNA, and RNA quality was then checked on an Agilent 2100 Bioanalyzer. As to this clonotype: This receptor's antigen is unknown. Just one base apart from a much larger clone, this may be a read error.

Amplification of TCR beta CDR3 regions was carried out from RNA transcripts. The TCR CDR3 was subjected to a first round of RT-PCR using the HTBI primer set and the Qiagen OneStep RT-PCR kit. The libraries were constructed in a second round of multiplex PCR and then size-selected and purified. The libraries were sequenced on an Illumina HiSeq2000 using paired-end 100 bp reads. Turning to the authors' computational methods: SOAPnuke was used to process the raw data, with reads discarded if the reads contained adapters or uncalled bases, had a mean Phred below 15, or lacked an exact constant-primer or identifier match. COPE v1.2.5 was used to merge high-quality paired reads, and clonotypes were defined as unique nucleotide sequences. MiTCR v1.1 was used to align clonotypes to the IMGT TRBV, TRBD and TRBJ reference segments. Only V-J combinations with frequency above 0.0001, covering 99% to 99.2% of repertoires, were analysed. The TCS score was defined as the ratio of F50 (clonal expansion) to E x V (chaos), calculated using BLOSUM62-based TCRdist between CDR3 peptides within each V-J. Welch's t-statistics and random forest reduced roughly 500 V-J features to 13, which were used in a naive Bayes classifier (R e1071). In TCRdb, the public reads were trimmed at Q25 with fastp and aligned with MiXCR, with productive beta chains retained. Rows with one shared CDR3 protein collapse into an entry with the most common genes and DNA. The V and J calls and clone size come from TCRdb's table, not from the authors' own analysis. The sample table holds around 99,000 distinct CDR3 sequences, of which roughly 15% were seen once. Jointly, the top ten make up 42% of the sample.

CDR1 is given as SGHRS and CDR2 as YFSETQ, both from the germline V gene. The CDR3 contains 15 residues, cysteine and phenylalanine counted. Kept here is only the CDR3 DNA, which spans 45 bases and is read in frame from base 1. The sequenced sample was blood. Rearrangement joined TRBV5-1 to TRBJ2-2; TRBD2 agrees with 13 junctional bases. This TCR was recovered from a woman aged 45-60 years with Graves' hyperthyroidism. Here the CDR3 is given as CASSGGTSGTGEPFF. The nucleotide sequence reads TGCGCCAGCAGCGGGGGGACTAGCGGGACCGGGGAGCCGTTTTTT.